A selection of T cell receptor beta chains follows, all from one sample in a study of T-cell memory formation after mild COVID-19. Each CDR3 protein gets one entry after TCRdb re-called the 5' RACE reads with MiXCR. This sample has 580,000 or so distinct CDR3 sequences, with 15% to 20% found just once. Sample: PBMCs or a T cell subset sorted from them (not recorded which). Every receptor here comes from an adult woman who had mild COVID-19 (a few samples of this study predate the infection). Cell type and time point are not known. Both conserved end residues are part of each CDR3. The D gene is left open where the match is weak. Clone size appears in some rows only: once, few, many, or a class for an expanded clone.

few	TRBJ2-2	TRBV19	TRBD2	CASSMGLAGVGELFF
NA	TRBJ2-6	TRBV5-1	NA	CASSLEGGSGANVLTF
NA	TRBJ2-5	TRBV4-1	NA	CASSQDRVETQYF
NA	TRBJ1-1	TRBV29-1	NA	CSAGRNTEAFF
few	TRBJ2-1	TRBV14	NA	CASSLDSGHRYNEQFF
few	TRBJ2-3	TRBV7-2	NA	CASSPDRGSDTQYF
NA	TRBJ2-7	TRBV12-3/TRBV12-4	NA	CASSFSHGAYEQYF
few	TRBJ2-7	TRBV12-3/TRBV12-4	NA	CASSLGADPRLDEQYF
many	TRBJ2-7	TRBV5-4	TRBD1	CASSFRDRGRYEQYF
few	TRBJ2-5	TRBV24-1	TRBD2	CATSDLMGLAGGTQYF
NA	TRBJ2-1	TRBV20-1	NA	CSAHRGSSRSYNEQFF
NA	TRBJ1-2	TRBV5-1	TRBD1	CASSLGDSLYGYTF
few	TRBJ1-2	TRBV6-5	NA	CASSPGLRIGGYTF
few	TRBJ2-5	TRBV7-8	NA	CASSLGFTKWETQYF
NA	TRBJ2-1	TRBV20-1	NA	CSASSLANEQFF
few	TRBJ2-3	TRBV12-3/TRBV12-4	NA	CASSLEGHRVSTDTQYF
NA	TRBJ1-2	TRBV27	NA	CASSFGGENYGYTF
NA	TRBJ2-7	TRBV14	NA	CASSPKYEQYF
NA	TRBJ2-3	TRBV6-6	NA	CASSYAVGEDTQYF
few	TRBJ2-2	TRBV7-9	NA	CASISGEHINTGELFF
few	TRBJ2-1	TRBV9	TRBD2	CASSSLAGGLMNEQFF
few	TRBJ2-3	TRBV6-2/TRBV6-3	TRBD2	CASSETSGRSSDTQYF
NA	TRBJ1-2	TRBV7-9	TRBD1	CASSVDRGNYGYTF
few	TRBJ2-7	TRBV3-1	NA	CASSPGGGLEQYF
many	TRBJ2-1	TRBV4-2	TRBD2	CASSQGTSGSNEQFF
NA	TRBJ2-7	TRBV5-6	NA	CASSFFKGFSYEQYF
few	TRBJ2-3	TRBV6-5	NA	CASRVSADTQYF
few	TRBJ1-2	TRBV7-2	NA	CASSLEGLGAGYTF
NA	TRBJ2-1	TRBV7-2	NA	CASSSPGGTSYNEQFF